This T cell receptor beta chain originates from a study of vaccination and CD4 T cells after COVID-19. Study background: In the convalescent cohort, there were six males and four females, two of them Hispanic. Whole-study results and caveats: Relatively few convalescent patients were studied; early post-infection timepoints were not included.

Oncomine TCR Beta short-read sequencing was applied to DNA from cultured CD4+ T cells. TCRdb independently ran MiXCR on the PCR reads; one entry per CDR3 protein. The data contain 20,000 to 30,000 distinct CDR3 sequences, about 52% of them singletons. Treatment indicated: roughly 10-day PBMC culture with coronavirus spike peptide pools or control peptides (ViraFEST assay). Negative-selection isolation of CD4+ T cells was performed after approximately 10 days of culture. Germline lookup yields CDR1 MDHEN and CDR2 SYDVKM. The CDR3 loop spans 18 amino acids. V was clipped by 6 bases and J by 5 bases; unmatched bases: 18. On this clonotype itself: Its target is unknown.

Sequencing was done on a sample of CD4+ T cells from blood, cultured in vitro. The receptor was derived from a human donor who had recovered from COVID-19. J is TRBJ1-1 and V is TRBV28; 10 bases are a match to TRBD1. CDR3 nucleotide sequence: TGTGCCAGCAGCAAGCCCCGAAGACAGGGGGCGCATTGGACTGAAGCTTTCTTT. It encodes CASSKPRRQGAHWTEAFF. Full variable domain (outside the CDR3, taken from reference TRBV28 and TRBJ1-1): DVKVTQSSRYLVKRTGEKVFLECVQDMDHENMFWYRQDPGLGLRLIYFSYDVKMKEKGDIPEGYSVSREKKERFSLILESASTNQTSMYLCASSKPRRQGAHWTEAFFGQGTRLTVV.